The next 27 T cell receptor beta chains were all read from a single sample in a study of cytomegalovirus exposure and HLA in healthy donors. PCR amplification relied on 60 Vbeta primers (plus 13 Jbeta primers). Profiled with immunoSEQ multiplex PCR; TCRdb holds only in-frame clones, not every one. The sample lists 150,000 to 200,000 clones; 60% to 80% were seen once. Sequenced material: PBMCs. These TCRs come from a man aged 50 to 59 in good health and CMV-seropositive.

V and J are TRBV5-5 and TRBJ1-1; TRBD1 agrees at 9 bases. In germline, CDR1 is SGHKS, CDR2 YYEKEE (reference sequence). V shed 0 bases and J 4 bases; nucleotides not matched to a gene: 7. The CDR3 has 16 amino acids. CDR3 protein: CASSLVGGQGFTEAFF. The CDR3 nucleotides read TGTGCCAGCAGCTTGGTGGGGGGACAGGGCTTCACTGAAGCTTTCTTT. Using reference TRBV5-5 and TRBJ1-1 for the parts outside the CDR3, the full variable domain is DAGVTQSPTHLIKTRGQQVTLRCSPISGHKSVSWYQQVLGQGPQFIFQYYEKEERGRGNFPDRFSARQFPNYSSELNVNALLLGDSALYLCASSLVGGQGFTEAFFGQGTRLTVV.

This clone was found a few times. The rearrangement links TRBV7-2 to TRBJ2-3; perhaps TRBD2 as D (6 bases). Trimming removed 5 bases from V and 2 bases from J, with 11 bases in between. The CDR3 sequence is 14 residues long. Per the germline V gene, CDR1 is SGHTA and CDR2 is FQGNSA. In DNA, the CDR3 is TGTGCCAGCAGCCCTGGACTACCCACAGATACGCAGTATTTT. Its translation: CASSPGLPTDTQYF.

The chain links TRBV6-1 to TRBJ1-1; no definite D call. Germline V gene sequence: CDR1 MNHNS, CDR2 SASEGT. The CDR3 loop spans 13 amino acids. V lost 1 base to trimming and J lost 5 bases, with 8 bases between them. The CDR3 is CASSEGTGTEAFF. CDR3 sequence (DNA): TGTGCCAGCAGTGAAGGGACGGGGACTGAAGCTTTCTTT.

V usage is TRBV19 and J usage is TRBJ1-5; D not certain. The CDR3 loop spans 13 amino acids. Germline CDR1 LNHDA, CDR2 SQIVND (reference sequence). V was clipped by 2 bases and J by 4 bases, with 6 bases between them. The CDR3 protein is CASSIIPNQPQHF. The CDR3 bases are TGTGCCAGTAGTATAATTCCTAATCAGCCCCAGCATTTT.

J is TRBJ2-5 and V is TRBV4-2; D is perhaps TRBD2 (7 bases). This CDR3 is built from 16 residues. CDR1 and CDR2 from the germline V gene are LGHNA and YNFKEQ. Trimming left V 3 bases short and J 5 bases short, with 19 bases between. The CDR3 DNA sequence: TGTGCCAGCAGCCACGGTGGAGGGGGGGAAAGGGAGACCCAGTACTTC. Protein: CASSHGGGGERETQYF.

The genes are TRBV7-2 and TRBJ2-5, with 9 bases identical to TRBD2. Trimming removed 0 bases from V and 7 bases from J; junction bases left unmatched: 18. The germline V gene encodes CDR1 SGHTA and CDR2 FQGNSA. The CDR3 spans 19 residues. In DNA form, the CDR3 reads TGTGCCAGCAGCTTAGCAGGTTGGCTAGCGGGGAGACCCGCCCCGACCCAGTACTTC. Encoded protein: CASSLAGWLAGRPAPTQYF.

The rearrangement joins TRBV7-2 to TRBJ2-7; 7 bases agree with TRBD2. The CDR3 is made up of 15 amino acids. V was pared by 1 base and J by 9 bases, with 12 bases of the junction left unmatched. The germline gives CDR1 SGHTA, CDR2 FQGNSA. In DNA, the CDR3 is TGTGCCAGCAGCTTAGGAACCGGGACTATTAGCAGGCAGTACTTC. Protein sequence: CASSLGTGTISRQYF. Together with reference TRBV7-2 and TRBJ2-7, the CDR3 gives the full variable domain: GAGVSQSPSNKVTEKGKDVELRCDPISGHTALYWYRQSLGQGLEFLIYFQGNSAPDKSGLPSDRFSAERTGGSVSTLTIQRTQQEDSAVYLCASSLGTGTISRQYFGPGTRLTVT.

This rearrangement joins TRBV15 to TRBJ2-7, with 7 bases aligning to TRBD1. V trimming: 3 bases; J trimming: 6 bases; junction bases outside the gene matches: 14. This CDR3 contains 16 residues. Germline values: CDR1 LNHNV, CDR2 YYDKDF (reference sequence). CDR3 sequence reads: CATSRALRQGMGEQYF. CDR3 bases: TGTGCCACCAGCAGGGCGCTAAGACAGGGAATGGGCGAGCAGTACTTC.

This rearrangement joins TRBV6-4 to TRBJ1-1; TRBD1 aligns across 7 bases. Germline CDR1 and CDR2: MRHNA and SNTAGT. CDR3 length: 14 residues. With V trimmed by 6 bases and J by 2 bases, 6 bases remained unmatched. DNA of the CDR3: TGTGCCAGCAGGTCAGGGACAGTCAACACTGAAGCTTTCTTT. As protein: CASRSGTVNTEAFF.

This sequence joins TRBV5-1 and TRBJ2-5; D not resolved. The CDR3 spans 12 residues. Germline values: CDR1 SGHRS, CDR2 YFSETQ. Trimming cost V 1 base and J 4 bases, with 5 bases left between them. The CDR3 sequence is CASSLPSETQYF. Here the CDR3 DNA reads TGCGCCAGCAGCTTGCCCTCAGAGACCCAGTACTTC.

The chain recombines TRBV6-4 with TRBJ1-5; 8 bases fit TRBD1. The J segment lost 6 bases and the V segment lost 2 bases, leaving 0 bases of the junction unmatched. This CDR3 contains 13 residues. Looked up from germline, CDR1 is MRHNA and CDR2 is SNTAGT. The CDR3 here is CASSDGTGQPQHF. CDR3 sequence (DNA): TGTGCCAGCAGTGACGGGACAGGTCAGCCCCAGCATTTT.

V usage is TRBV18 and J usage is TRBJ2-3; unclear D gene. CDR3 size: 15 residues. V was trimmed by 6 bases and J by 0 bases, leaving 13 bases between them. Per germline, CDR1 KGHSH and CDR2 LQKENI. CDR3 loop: CASSTSTGSTDTQYF. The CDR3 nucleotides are TGTGCCAGCTCTACCTCGACTGGTAGCACAGATACGCAGTATTTT.

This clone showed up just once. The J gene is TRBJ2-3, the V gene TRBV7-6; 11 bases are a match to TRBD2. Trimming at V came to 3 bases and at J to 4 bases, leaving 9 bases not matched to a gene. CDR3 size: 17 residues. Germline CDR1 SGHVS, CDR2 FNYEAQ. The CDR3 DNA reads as TGTGCCAGCAGCTTGGGGCTAGCGGGGGGTGATGCAGATACGCAGTATTTT. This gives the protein CASSLGLAGGDADTQYF.

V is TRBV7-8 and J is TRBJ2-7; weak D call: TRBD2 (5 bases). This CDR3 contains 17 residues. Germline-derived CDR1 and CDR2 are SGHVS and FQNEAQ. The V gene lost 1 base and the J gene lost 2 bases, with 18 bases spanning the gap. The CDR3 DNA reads TGTGCCAGCAGCTTAGTCGATCGGGGTCTGTTCACCTACGAGCAGTACTTC. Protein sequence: CASSLVDRGLFTYEQYF.

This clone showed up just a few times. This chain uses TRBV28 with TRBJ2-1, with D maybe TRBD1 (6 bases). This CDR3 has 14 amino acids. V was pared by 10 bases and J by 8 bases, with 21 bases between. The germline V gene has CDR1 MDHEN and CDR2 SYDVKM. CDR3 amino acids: CATKETGQWDEQFF. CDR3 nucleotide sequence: TGTGCCACCAAAGAAACGGGACAATGGGATGAGCAGTTCTTC.

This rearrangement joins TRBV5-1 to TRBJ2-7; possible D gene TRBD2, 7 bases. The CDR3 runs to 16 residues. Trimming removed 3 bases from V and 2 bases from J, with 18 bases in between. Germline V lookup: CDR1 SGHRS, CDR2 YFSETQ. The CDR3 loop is CASSSRGADSTYEQYF. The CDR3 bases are TGCGCCAGCAGCTCCCGGGGGGCGGATTCTACCTACGAGCAGTACTTC.

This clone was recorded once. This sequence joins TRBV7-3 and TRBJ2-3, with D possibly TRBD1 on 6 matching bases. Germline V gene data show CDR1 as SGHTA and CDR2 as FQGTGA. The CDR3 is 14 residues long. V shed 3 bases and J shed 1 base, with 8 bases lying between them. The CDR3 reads CASSLAGGTDTQYF. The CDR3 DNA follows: TGTGCCAGCAGCTTGGCAGGGGGCACAGATACGCAGTATTTT.

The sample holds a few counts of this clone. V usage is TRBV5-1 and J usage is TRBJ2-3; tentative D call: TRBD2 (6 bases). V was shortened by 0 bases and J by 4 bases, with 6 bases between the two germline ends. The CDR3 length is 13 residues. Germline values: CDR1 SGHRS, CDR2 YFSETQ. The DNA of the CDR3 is TGCGCCAGCAGCTTGGGGGGGGCAGATACGCAGTATTTT. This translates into CASSLGGADTQYF.

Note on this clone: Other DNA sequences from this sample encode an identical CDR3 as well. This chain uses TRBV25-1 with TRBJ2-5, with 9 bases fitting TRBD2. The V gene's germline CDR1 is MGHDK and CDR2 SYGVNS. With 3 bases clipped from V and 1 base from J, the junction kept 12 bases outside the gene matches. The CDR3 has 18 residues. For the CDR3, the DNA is TGTGCCAGCAGTGATTCCCAAGGGCTAGCGGGGATCCAAGAGACCCAGTACTTC. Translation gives CASSDSQGLAGIQETQYF.

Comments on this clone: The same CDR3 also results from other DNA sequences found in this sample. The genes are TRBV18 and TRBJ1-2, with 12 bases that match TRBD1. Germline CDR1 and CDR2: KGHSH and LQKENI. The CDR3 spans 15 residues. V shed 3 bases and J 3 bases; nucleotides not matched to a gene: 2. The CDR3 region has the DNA TGTGCCAGCTCACCTGGGACAGGGGGCGACTATGGCTACACCTTC. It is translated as CASSPGTGGDYGYTF.

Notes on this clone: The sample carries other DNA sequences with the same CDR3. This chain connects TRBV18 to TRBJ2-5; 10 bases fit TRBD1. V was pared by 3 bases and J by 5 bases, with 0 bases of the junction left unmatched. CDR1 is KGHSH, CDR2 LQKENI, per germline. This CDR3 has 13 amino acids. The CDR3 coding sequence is TGTGCCAGCTCACCGGGACAGGGGGAGACCCAGTACTTC. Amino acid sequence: CASSPGQGETQYF.

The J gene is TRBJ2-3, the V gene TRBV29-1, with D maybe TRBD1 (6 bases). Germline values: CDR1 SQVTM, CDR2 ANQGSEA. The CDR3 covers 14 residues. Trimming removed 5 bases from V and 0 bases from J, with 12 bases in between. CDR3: CSVPGQYSTDTQYF. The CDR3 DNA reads TGCAGCGTTCCCGGACAGTATAGCACAGATACGCAGTATTTT.

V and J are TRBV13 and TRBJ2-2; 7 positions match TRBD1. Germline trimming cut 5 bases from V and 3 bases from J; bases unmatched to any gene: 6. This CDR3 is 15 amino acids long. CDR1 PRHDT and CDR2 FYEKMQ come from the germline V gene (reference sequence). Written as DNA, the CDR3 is TGTGCCAGCAGCACAGGGACAGTATACACCGGGGAGCTGTTTTTT. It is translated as CASSTGTVYTGELFF.

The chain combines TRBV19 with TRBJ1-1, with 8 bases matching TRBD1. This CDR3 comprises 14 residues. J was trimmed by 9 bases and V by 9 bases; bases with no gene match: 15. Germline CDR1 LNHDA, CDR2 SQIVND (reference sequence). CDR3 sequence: CASYEGTGTAKAFF. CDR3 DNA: TGTGCCAGCTACGAGGGGACAGGAACAGCTAAAGCTTTCTTT.

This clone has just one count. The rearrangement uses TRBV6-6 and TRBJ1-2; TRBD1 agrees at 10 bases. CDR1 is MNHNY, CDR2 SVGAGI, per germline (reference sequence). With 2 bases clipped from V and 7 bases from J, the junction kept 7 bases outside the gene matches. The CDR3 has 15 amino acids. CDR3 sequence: CASSYGRDRGLGYTF. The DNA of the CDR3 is TGTGCCAGCAGTTACGGCAGAGACAGGGGGCTTGGCTACACCTTC.

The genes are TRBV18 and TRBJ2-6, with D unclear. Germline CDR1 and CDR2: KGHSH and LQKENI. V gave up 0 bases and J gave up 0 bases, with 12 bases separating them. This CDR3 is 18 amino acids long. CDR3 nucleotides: TGTGCCAGCTCACCACCGATCGGTTTAATCTCTGGGGCCAACGTCCTGACTTTC. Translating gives CASSPPIGLISGANVLTF.

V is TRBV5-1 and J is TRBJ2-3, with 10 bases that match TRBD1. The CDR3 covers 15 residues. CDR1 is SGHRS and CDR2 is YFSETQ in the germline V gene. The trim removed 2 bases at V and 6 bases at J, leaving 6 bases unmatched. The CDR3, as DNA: TGCGCCAGCAGCTTCGAAGGACAGGGGGGGGATACGCAGTATTTT. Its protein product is CASSFEGQGGDTQYF. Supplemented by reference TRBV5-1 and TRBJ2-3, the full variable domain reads KAGVTQTPRYLIKTRGQQVTLSCSPISGHRSVSWYQQTPGQGLQFLFEYFSETQRNKGNFPGRFSGRQFSNSRSEMNVSTLELGDSALYLCASSFEGQGGDTQYFGPGTRLTVL.